The next 32 T cell receptor beta chains were all read from a single sample in a study of cytomegalovirus exposure and HLA in healthy donors. PCR involved 60 Vbeta and 13 Jbeta primers. TCRdb keeps only in-frame clones here, not all; method: immunoSEQ multiplex PCR. The sample holds about 93,000 clones, 70% to 85% seen once. The sample comprised PBMCs. The receptor source for this set is a man in his forties or fifties in good health and CMV-seronegative.

The rearrangement uses TRBV5-1 and TRBJ2-3, with no clear D. Germline lookup yields CDR1 SGHRS and CDR2 YFSETQ. V was cut by 4 bases and J by 1 base, with 16 bases left in between. CDR3 length equals 16 residues. This CDR3 reads CASSPGDLLGTDTQYF. CDR3 coding DNA: TGCGCCAGCAGCCCTGGAGACCTACTGGGCACAGATACGCAGTATTTT. The entire variable domain, with the rest obtained from reference TRBV5-1 and TRBJ2-3, is as follows: KAGVTQTPRYLIKTRGQQVTLSCSPISGHRSVSWYQQTPGQGLQFLFEYFSETQRNKGNFPGRFSGRQFSNSRSEMNVSTLELGDSALYLCASSPGDLLGTDTQYFGPGTRLTVL.

The gene calls are TRBV27 and TRBJ1-1; D remains ambiguous. The germline V and J ends were trimmed by 10 bases and 3 bases, with 12 bases remaining between them. The CDR3 consists of 12 residues. CDR1 is MNHEY and CDR2 is SMNVEV in the germline V gene (reference sequence). The CDR3 sequence: CATPLGDTEAFF. DNA for the CDR3: TGTGCCACCCCTCTCGGGGACACTGAAGCTTTCTTT.

This chain connects TRBV19 to TRBJ2-7, with 11 nucleotides matching TRBD2. This CDR3 has 14 amino acids. Germline V gives CDR1 LNHDA, CDR2 SQIVND (reference sequence). V gave up 8 bases and J gave up 7 bases; unmatched junction bases: 10. The CDR3 nucleotides read TGTGCCAGTGGGGGGACTAGCGGCCCGTCAGAGCAGTACTTC. Its translation: CASGGTSGPSEQYF.

This clone has just a few counts. The J gene is TRBJ1-1, the V gene TRBV27, with 9 bases matching TRBD1. The CDR3 loop spans 17 amino acids. The germline V gene encodes CDR1 MNHEY and CDR2 SMNVEV (reference sequence). The J segment lost 2 bases and the V segment lost 6 bases, leaving 13 bases of the junction unmatched. This chain's CDR3 is CASSLRPPGQGNTEAFF. In nucleotides, the CDR3 is TGTGCCAGCAGCCTCCGCCCTCCGGGACAGGGTAACACTGAAGCTTTCTTT.

The chain is built from TRBV6-4 and TRBJ1-2; no firm D call. Germline V CDR1 and CDR2: MRHNA, SNTAGT. V was cut by 5 bases and J by 4 bases, with 17 bases left in between. The CDR3 has 15 amino acids. The chain's CDR3 is CASSHDSTTSYGYTF. The CDR3 DNA sequence: TGTGCCAGCAGTCACGACTCCACTACTTCCTATGGCTACACCTTC.

V usage is TRBV18 and J usage is TRBJ2-2; perhaps TRBD2 as D (6 bases). Trimming stripped 0 bases from V and 0 bases from J, with 8 bases between. Germline values: CDR1 KGHSH, CDR2 LQKENI. The CDR3 sequence is 16 residues long. CDR3 DNA: TGTGCCAGCTCACCACCGGAGGGCCCGAACACCGGGGAGCTGTTTTTT. It encodes CASSPPEGPNTGELFF. The full variable domain, with the rest looked up from reference TRBV18 and TRBJ2-2, is NAGVMQNPRHLVRRRGQEARLRCSPMKGHSHVYWYRQLPEEGLKFMVYLQKENIIDESGMPKERFSAEFPKEGPSILRIQQVVRGDSAAYFCASSPPEGPNTGELFFGEGSRLTVL.

The V and J genes are TRBV2 and TRBJ2-6, with D possibly TRBD2 on 6 matching bases. Germline CDR1 and CDR2: SNHLY and FYNNEI. Trimming pared 8 bases from V and 0 bases from J, leaving 17 bases between. The CDR3 totals 17 residues. The CDR3 loop reads CASPGGNRDSGANVLTF. The CDR3, as DNA: TGTGCCAGCCCAGGAGGGAACAGAGACTCTGGGGCCAACGTCCTGACTTTC.

The chain employs TRBV11-1 and TRBJ2-3, with 8 bases identical to TRBD1. The V gene end was trimmed by 5 bases and the J gene end by 2 bases; junction bases not matched to a gene: 9. Germline V gene lookup returns CDR1 SGHAT and CDR2 FQDESV (reference sequence). This CDR3 has 16 amino acids. CDR3 DNA: TGTGCCAGCAGCAGGTTGGACAGGGCGTACACAGATACGCAGTATTTT. Protein product: CASSRLDRAYTDTQYF.

This clone qualifies as medium-sized. The chain employs TRBV6-5 and TRBJ2-2; D remains unclear. The germline gives CDR1 MNHEY, CDR2 SVGAGI. V lost 4 bases, J lost 2 bases, and 14 bases lay in between. This CDR3 contains 16 residues. CDR3 in DNA: TGTGCCAGCAGTTCTTCTCCGGGTGGCAACACCGGGGAGCTGTTTTTT. Translation gives CASSSSPGGNTGELFF.

The V and J genes are TRBV19 and TRBJ2-3; 7 bases map to TRBD2. The CDR3 is made up of 14 amino acids. The V and J ends lost 6 bases and 5 bases, in that order; junction bases with no gene match: 8. CDR1 LNHDA and CDR2 SQIVND come from the germline V gene (reference sequence). CDR3 loop: CASRLAVQVDTQYF. The CDR3 DNA follows: TGTGCCAGTAGGCTAGCGGTGCAAGTAGATACGCAGTATTTT.

V gene TRBV5-1 combines with J gene TRBJ2-5; TRBD2 might be the D (5 bases). The germline V gene encodes CDR1 SGHRS and CDR2 YFSETQ. V was shortened by 4 bases and J by 4 bases, with 14 bases between the two germline ends. The CDR3 has 14 residues. CDR3 sequence reads: CASSPWRATETQYF. CDR3 DNA: TGCGCCAGCAGCCCCTGGCGGGCAACAGAGACCCAGTACTTC.

The chain couples TRBV14 to TRBJ2-5, with D possibly TRBD1 on 5 matching bases. This CDR3 region has 15 residues. V was trimmed by 0 bases and J by 2 bases, leaving 10 bases between them. Germline CDR1 reads SGHDN; CDR2 reads FVKESK. The CDR3 coding sequence is TGTGCCAGCAGCCAAGATTATGGGGCGCAAGAGACCCAGTACTTC. This translates into CASSQDYGAQETQYF.

The chain links TRBV13 to TRBJ1-2, with 8 bases identical to TRBD1. CDR1 PRHDT and CDR2 FYEKMQ come from the germline V gene (reference sequence). CDR3 length equals 13 residues. The trim removed 4 bases at V and 8 bases at J, leaving 6 bases unmatched. CDR3: CASSSDRGGGYTF. The CDR3, as DNA: TGTGCCAGCAGCTCTGACAGGGGAGGGGGCTACACCTTC.

V usage is TRBV18 and J usage is TRBJ2-3, with 7 positions matching TRBD1. Germline V gene lookup returns CDR1 KGHSH and CDR2 LQKENI. There are 15 residues in the CDR3. Trimming cost V 5 bases and J 2 bases; bases outside gene matches: 7. The CDR3 DNA reads TGTGCCAGCTCATCGGGACAGCTATTCACAGATACGCAGTATTTT. This gives the protein CASSSGQLFTDTQYF.

This clone has just a few counts. The chain recombines TRBV10-3 with TRBJ2-3; D unclear. The CDR3 spans 10 residues. Germline values: CDR1 ENHRY, CDR2 SYGVKD. The V end was cut by 11 bases, the J end by 6 bases, with 9 bases between. The CDR3, as DNA: TGTGCCGCCGGTTCGGATACGCAGTATTTT. As protein: CAAGSDTQYF.

The DNA of the CDR3 is TGCAGCGTTGCGAAGGGGGCAGGAAACACCATATATTTT. This translates into CSVAKGAGNTIYF. The chain employs TRBV29-1 and TRBJ1-3; 7 nucleotides align to TRBD1. In germline, CDR1 is SQVTM, CDR2 ANQGSEA. With 4 bases clipped from V and 4 bases from J, the junction kept 4 bases outside the gene matches. The CDR3 loop spans 13 amino acids.

The genes are TRBV2 and TRBJ2-7; TRBD1 matches 10 bases. CDR3 length: 16 amino acids. The germline CDR1 and CDR2 sequences are SNHLY and FYNNEI. The trim removed 6 bases at V and 2 bases at J, leaving 10 bases unmatched. CDR3 residues: CASRTRQGAQTYEQYF. The CDR3 DNA sequence: TGTGCCAGCAGAACTAGACAGGGGGCGCAAACCTACGAGCAGTACTTC.

The chain recombines TRBV7-3 with TRBJ1-1, with 11 nucleotides matching TRBD1. This CDR3 contains 15 residues. CDR1 SGHTA and CDR2 FQGTGA come from the germline V gene. Unmatched junction bases numbered 5, after V lost 5 bases and J lost 3 bases. DNA for the CDR3: TGTGCCAGCAGCAACGGACAGGGGGCTTACACTGAAGCTTTCTTT. This gives the protein CASSNGQGAYTEAFF.

As to this clone: This sample includes further DNA sequences coding for the same CDR3. This chain uses TRBV6-5 with TRBJ2-1, with 7 positions matching TRBD2. Germline V CDR1 and CDR2: MNHEY, SVGAGI. After removal of 3 bases from V and 3 bases from J, the junction contained 2 bases not matched to a gene. The CDR3 has 14 residues. This chain's CDR3 is CASSYGRVYNEQFF. In DNA, the CDR3 is TGTGCCAGCAGTTATGGGAGGGTCTACAATGAGCAGTTCTTC.

The rearrangement joins TRBV18 to TRBJ2-5; D unclear. Trimming left V 3 bases short and J 1 base short, with 6 bases between. This CDR3 contains 13 residues. Germline V gives CDR1 KGHSH, CDR2 LQKENI. The CDR3 DNA reads TGTGCCAGCTCACCCAGGATCCAAGAGACCCAGTACTTC. It yields the protein CASSPRIQETQYF.

The chain couples TRBV6-5 to TRBJ2-7; tentative D call: TRBD2 (5 bases). Germline CDR1 and CDR2: MNHEY and SVGAGI. This CDR3 comprises 13 residues. The germline V and J ends were trimmed by 2 bases and 2 bases, with 7 bases remaining between them. CDR3 sequence reads: CASSYTGTYEQYF. CDR3 in DNA: TGTGCCAGCAGTTACACGGGGACCTACGAGCAGTACTTC.

This clone was seen a few times. CDR3 sequence (DNA): TGTGCCAGTAGTATAGGCAGGGTGAACACTGAAGCTTTCTTT. Its protein product is CASSIGRVNTEAFF. The chain uses TRBV19 and TRBJ1-1; weak D call: TRBD1 (5 bases). Germline V lookup: CDR1 LNHDA, CDR2 SQIVND (reference sequence). Trimming took off 1 base at V and 0 bases at J, with 6 bases between the two ends. CDR3 length: 14 amino acids.

This clone came up a few times. The same CDR3 arises from other DNA sequences in this sample as well. The CDR3 DNA reads as TGCGCCAGCAGCTTAACAGGGACCACTGAAGCTTTCTTT. Translation: CASSLTGTTEAFF. The chain carries TRBV5-1 and TRBJ1-1; D is perhaps TRBD1 (6 bases). The V gene lost 2 bases and the J gene lost 4 bases, with 9 bases spanning the gap. Germline CDR1 and CDR2: SGHRS and YFSETQ. CDR3 length: 13 amino acids.

This chain connects TRBV27 to TRBJ2-2; maybe TRBD2 (5 bases). CDR1 is MNHEY, CDR2 SMNVEV, per germline (reference sequence). The CDR3 runs to 15 residues. The V end lost 3 bases, the J end lost 4 bases, and 12 bases lay between the germline ends. The CDR3 loop reads CASSFSADFTGELFF. The CDR3 bases are TGTGCCAGCAGTTTTAGCGCAGATTTCACCGGGGAGCTGTTTTTT.

The chain carries TRBV4-1 and TRBJ2-1; D gene uncertain. This CDR3 spans 13 amino acids. Germline CDR1 MGHRA, CDR2 YSYEKL. V lost 0 bases and J lost 8, with 8 bases in between. Here the CDR3 DNA reads TGCGCCAGCAGCCAAGATAGCAAGTATGAGCAGTTCTTC. Encoded protein: CASSQDSKYEQFF.

The gene calls are TRBV11-1 and TRBJ2-7; D perhaps matches TRBD1 (6 bases). V was clipped by 8 bases and J by 2 bases, with 13 bases between them. The CDR3 extends over 13 amino acids. Germline lookup yields CDR1 SGHAT and CDR2 FQDESV (reference sequence). CDR3: CASSSDSTYEQYF. The CDR3 region has the DNA TGTGCCAGCTCTTCGGACAGCACCTACGAGCAGTACTTC.

The table lists this clone with a few counts. The rearrangement links TRBV4-1 to TRBJ2-3; D possibly corresponds to TRBD2 (5 bases). The germline V gene has CDR1 MGHRA and CDR2 YSYEKL. The CDR3 consists of 12 residues. V lost 4 bases to trimming and J lost 6 bases, with 8 bases between them. CDR3 DNA sequence: TGCGCCAGCAGCCGGACGGGGGATACGCAGTATTTT. Protein: CASSRTGDTQYF.

The CDR3 spells CASRPTAPTQATEAFF. The DNA of the CDR3 is TGTGCCAGCAGACCGACAGCGCCGACGCAAGCCACTGAAGCTTTCTTT. J is TRBJ1-1 and V is TRBV11-2; D possibly corresponds to TRBD1 (5 bases). Germline CDR1 SGHAT, CDR2 FQNNGV. The CDR3 is made up of 16 amino acids. V gave up 6 bases and J gave up 4 bases, with 21 bases separating them. The entire variable domain, with the rest obtained from reference TRBV11-2 and TRBJ1-1, is as follows: EAGVAQSPRYKIIEKRQSVAFWCNPISGHATLYWYQQILGQGPKLLIQFQNNGVVDDSQLPKDRFSAERLKGVDSTLKIQPAKLEDSAVYLCASRPTAPTQATEAFFGQGTRLTVV.

V and J are TRBV6-1 and TRBJ2-3; D is unresolved. CDR1 and CDR2 (germline): MNHNS, SASEGT. CDR3 length: 15 amino acids. The ends were cut back, 7 bases at V and 2 bases at J, with 16 bases in the middle. The CDR3 protein is CASTPTQTLTDTQYF. The CDR3 nucleotides read TGTGCCAGCACCCCAACTCAGACACTCACAGATACGCAGTATTTT.

This chain joins TRBV13 and TRBJ2-1; the match to TRBD2 covers 16 bases. CDR3 length equals 22 residues. Looked up from germline, CDR1 is PRHDT and CDR2 is FYEKMQ (reference sequence). With 4 bases clipped from V and 5 bases from J, the junction kept 20 bases outside the gene matches. For the CDR3, the DNA is TGTGCCAGCAGCTCTAACATACCGGGACTAGCGGGAGGGCCGACACCCAACAATGAGCAGTTCTTC. Translated: CASSSNIPGLAGGPTPNNEQFF.

A few counts support this clone. The chain links TRBV28 to TRBJ2-7, with D possibly TRBD2 on 6 matching bases. Germline CDR1 MDHEN, CDR2 SYDVKM. This CDR3 has 13 amino acids. The V gene lost 6 bases and the J gene lost 6 bases, with 15 bases spanning the gap. CDR3 residues: CASSGGPASEQYF. CDR3 sequence (DNA): TGTGCCAGCAGCGGGGGTCCCGCCTCCGAGCAGTACTTC.

The chain combines TRBV28 with TRBJ2-7; 8 bases match TRBD2. V shed 5 bases, J shed 6 bases, and the junction held 12 bases outside the gene matches. In germline, CDR1 is MDHEN, CDR2 SYDVKM. The CDR3 extends over 15 amino acids. CDR3 in DNA: TGTGCCAGCAGTCCACAAGCGGGAGTAATGGGCGAGCAGTACTTC. Translation: CASSPQAGVMGEQYF.